This T cell receptor (beta chain) was obtained from a study of OX40 agonist ivuxolimab in advanced cancers. Study context: Ivuxolimab, an agonist antibody against OX40 (CD134), was given to patients.

This CDR3 comprises 14 residues. Between the trimmed V and J ends, which lost 2 bases and 0 bases, there was a span of 8 bases. Germline loops: CDR1 SQVTM, CDR2 ANQGSEA. Using immunoSEQ multiplex PCR, the repertoire was profiled, and TCRdb retains in-frame clones only, with some absent. The table shows about 24,000 clones, with roughly 80% occurring only once. Source: CD4+ or CD8+ T cells sorted from blood, taken in a trial of the OX40 agonist ivuxolimab. This sequence originates from an adult with an advanced solid tumor such as melanoma, head and neck, liver or kidney cancer. The V call is TRBV29-1, the J call TRBJ1-3; tentative D call: TRBD1 (6 bases). The CDR3: CSVEHRASGNTIYF. CDR3 nucleotides: TGCAGCGTTGAACACAGGGCCTCTGGAAACACCATATATTTT.